This T cell receptor (beta chain) was found in a study of blood T cell repertoires in COVID-19. Background on the study: Samples came from the United States, Italy and Spain, spanning acute and convalescent COVID-19. The cDNA or gDNA used as material had been derived from T cells, B-cell-depleted T cells, or PBMCs.

Here immunoSEQ multiplex PCR was the method, and the copy in TCRdb shows in-frame clones only, minus some. The top ten hold 11% of the sample, which has about 170,000 clones, 65% to 85% seen once. The source is a man between 65 and 85 years old with active or convalescent COVID-19. Material: peripheral blood.

CDR3 DNA sequence: TGTGCCAGCAGCGAACAGGTTAACTATGGCTACACCTTC. As protein: CASSEQVNYGYTF. This chain joins TRBV7-2 and TRBJ1-2; weak D call: TRBD1 (5 bases). V was clipped by 5 bases and J by 1 base, with 8 bases between them. The V gene's germline CDR1 is SGHTA and CDR2 FQGNSA. The CDR3 runs to 13 residues. The full variable domain, with the rest looked up from reference TRBV7-2 and TRBJ1-2, is GAGVSQSPSNKVTEKGKDVELRCDPISGHTALYWYRQSLGQGLEFLIYFQGNSAPDKSGLPSDRFSAERTGGSVSTLTIQRTQQEDSAVYLCASSEQVNYGYTFGSGTRLTVV.